Sequencing of this TCR beta chain was carried out in a study of cytomegalovirus exposure and HLA in healthy donors. Whole-study results and caveats: Three of the chains that were CMV-associated were confirmed in vitro to be specific for CMV antigens. Analysis performed later found roughly 18,000 TCR beta sequences associated with HLA alleles at 0.05 false discovery rate. Rare sequences made up most TCRs, while some public TCRs were found in many donors.

The PCR had 60 Vbeta and 13 Jbeta primers. The protocol was immunoSEQ multiplex PCR, while the TCRdb copy is restricted to in-frame clones and leaves out a portion. Here the sample spans about 270,000 clones, around 66% being singletons. There are 16 residues in the CDR3. Germline V lookup: CDR1 MGHDK, CDR2 SYGVNS. V lost 4 bases to trimming and J lost 0 bases, with 15 bases between them. In the case of this clone: As yet, its antigen is unknown.

The clonotype was recovered from a female donor in good health and CMV-seronegative. Sample: PBMCs. The J gene is TRBJ1-1, the V gene TRBV25-1; possible D gene TRBD1, 5 bases. The CDR3 DNA sequence: TGTGCCAGCAGTGTCCTCGGGGGTCCTTTGAACACTGAAGCTTTCTTT. Translation: CASSVLGGPLNTEAFF.